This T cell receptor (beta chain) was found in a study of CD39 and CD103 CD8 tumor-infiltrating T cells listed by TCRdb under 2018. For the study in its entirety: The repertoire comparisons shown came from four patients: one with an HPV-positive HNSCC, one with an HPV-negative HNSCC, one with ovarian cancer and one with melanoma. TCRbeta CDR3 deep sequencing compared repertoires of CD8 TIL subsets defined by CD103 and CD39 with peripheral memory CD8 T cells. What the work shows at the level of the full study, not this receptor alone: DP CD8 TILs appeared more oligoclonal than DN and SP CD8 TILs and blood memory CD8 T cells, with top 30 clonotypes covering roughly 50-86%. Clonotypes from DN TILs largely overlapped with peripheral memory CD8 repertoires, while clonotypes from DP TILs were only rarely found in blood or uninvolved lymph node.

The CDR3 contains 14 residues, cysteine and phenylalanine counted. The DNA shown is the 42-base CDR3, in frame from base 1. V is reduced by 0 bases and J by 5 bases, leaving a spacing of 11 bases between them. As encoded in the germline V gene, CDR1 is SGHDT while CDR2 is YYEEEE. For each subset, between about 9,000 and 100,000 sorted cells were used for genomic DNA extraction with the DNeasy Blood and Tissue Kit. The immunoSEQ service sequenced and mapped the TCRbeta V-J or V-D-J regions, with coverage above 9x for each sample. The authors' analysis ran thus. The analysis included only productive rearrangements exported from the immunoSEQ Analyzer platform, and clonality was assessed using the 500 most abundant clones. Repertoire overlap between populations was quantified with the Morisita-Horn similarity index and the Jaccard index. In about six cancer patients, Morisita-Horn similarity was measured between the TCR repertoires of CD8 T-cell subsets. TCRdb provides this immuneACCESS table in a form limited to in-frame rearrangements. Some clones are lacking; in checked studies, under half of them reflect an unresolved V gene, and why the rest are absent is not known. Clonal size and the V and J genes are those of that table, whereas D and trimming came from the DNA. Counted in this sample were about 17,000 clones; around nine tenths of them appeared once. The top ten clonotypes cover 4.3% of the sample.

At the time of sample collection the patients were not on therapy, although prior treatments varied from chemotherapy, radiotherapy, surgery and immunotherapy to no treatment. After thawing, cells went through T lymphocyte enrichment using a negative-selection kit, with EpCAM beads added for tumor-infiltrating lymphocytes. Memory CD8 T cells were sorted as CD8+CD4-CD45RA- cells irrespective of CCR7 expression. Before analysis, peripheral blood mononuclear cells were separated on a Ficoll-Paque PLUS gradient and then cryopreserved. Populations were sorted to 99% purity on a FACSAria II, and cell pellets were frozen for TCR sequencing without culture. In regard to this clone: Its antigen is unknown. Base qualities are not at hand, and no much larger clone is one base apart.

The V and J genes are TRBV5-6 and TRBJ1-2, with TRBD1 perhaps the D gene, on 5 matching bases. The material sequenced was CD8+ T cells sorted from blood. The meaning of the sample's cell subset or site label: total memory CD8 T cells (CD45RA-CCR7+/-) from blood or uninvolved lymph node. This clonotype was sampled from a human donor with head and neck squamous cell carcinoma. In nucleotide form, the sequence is TGTGCCAGCAGCTTGGGGGACCGGCATTATGGCTACACCTTC. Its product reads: CASSLGDRHYGYTF.